Listed below are T cell receptor beta chains from one sample, sequenced in a study of OX40 agonist ivuxolimab in advanced cancers. The data were produced by immunoSEQ multiplex PCR, yet TCRdb's version contains in-frame clones alone and is incomplete. Counted here are some 80,000 clones, around 85% occurring once; the ten biggest clones make up less than 9.5%. This sample comprised CD4+ or CD8+ T cells sorted from blood, obtained in a trial of the OX40 agonist ivuxolimab. The receptor set was obtained from an adult with an advanced solid tumor such as melanoma, head and neck, liver or kidney cancer. The CDR3 runs from the conserved cysteine through the conserved F or W.

v_call,cdr3_length,cdr3_aa
TRBV11-2,17,CASSKWTGDPGNEKLFF
TRBV6-5,13,CASSYLERGTQYF
TRBV6-1,12,CASRGINSPLHF
TRBV2,14,CASSHRGFNNEQFF
TRBV7-8,16,CASSLLRQGTSTEAFF
TRBV30,15,CAWSVSGSPYNEQFF
TRBV30,12,CAWSIGYTEAFF
TRBV27,16,CASSFRQGGMNTEAFF
TRBV19,14,CASSRGQGSDTQYF
TRBV4-1,18,CASSQEGDRGPLRYGYTF
TRBV6-5,12,CASSSGAYEQYF
TRBV7-9,16,CASSLEGGSNTGELFF
TRBV5-1,13,CASSGQGVDTQYF
TRBV28,13,CASGPRVKNIQYF
TRBV6-1,13,CASSRQGTDTQYF
TRBV7-9,14,CASSSTDTNQPQHF
TRBV4-1,14,CASSQVPGNYEQYF
TRBV10-3,14,CAISEGRAGETQYF
TRBV6-1,15,CASSEGTPWTGGYTF
TRBV15,15,CATSRAQGLDSPLHF
TRBV9,12,CASSGSGNTIYF
TRBV7-3,17,CASSLLSTLSPSNEQFF
TRBV9,13,CASSPGGGTEAFF
TRBV5-1,15,CASSPRQATNEKLFF
TRBV5-5,14,CASSPRDRVYGYTF
TRBV10-3,14,CATAGASSGNTIYF
TRBV4-1,16,CASSQAGRKNTDTQYF
TRBV7-6,13,CASSLASTDTQYF
TRBV6-1,15,CASSEGGASYNEQFF
TRBV4-3,17,CASSQGTTFRGANVLTF
TRBV19,15,CASSIYGTAKETQYF
TRBV18,11,CASSPGSRLGF
TRBV7-2,12,CASSLAYETQYF
TRBV7-2,14,CASSPRDRSYEQYF
TRBV11-3,12,CASSLGFDTIYF
TRBV5-6,15,CASTRGTGGTYEQYF